One sample yielded the 15 T cell receptor beta chains listed below, sequenced in a study of cytomegalovirus exposure and HLA in healthy donors. Method: immunoSEQ multiplex PCR; TCRdb's copy keeps in-frame clones and lacks some. The sample lists roughly 200,000 clones; around 86% were seen once. Sequencing input: PBMCs. These receptors were taken from a man aged 30 to 45 in good health and CMV-seropositive.

The J gene is TRBJ1-5, the V gene TRBV4-1; tentative D call: TRBD1 (6 bases). CDR1 and CDR2 (germline): MGHRA, YSYEKL. Deletions cut 4 bases from V and 2 bases from J, with 12 bases between. There are 15 residues in the CDR3. The CDR3 spells CASSPRGAGNQPQHF. In nucleotides, the CDR3 is TGCGCCAGCAGCCCCAGGGGAGCGGGCAATCAGCCCCAGCATTTT.

The V and J genes are TRBV15 and TRBJ1-5; D is unresolved. Deletions cut 0 bases from V and 9 bases from J, with 6 bases between. Germline CDR1 LNHNV, CDR2 YYDKDF (reference sequence). CDR3 length: 12 amino acids. This CDR3 reads CATSRDPRPQHF. The CDR3 DNA reads as TGTGCCACCAGCAGAGATCCCCGGCCCCAGCATTTT.

The rearrangement joins TRBV20-1 to TRBJ2-5; no definite D call. V lost 5 bases and J 1 base, leaving 5 bases between the germline ends. Germline values: CDR1 DFQATT, CDR2 SNEGSKA (reference sequence). The CDR3 runs to 11 residues. CDR3 loop: CSAHAQETQYF. Here the CDR3 DNA reads TGCAGTGCTCATGCCCAAGAGACCCAGTACTTC.

V gene TRBV19 combines with J gene TRBJ1-2; 7 nucleotides agree with TRBD1. Germline CDR1 LNHDA, CDR2 SQIVND (reference sequence). Germline trimming cut 5 bases from V and 8 bases from J; bases unmatched to any gene: 8. The CDR3 extends over 13 amino acids. The CDR3 spells CASSLRQGSGYTF. The CDR3 nucleotides read TGTGCCAGTAGTCTCAGACAGGGTAGCGGCTACACCTTC.

This clone was detected ten times or more. The chain uses TRBV7-2 and TRBJ1-1; D ambiguous. The CDR3 covers 14 residues. V lost 1 base and J 1 base, leaving 7 bases between the germline ends. Germline V lookup: CDR1 SGHTA, CDR2 FQGNSA. The CDR3, as DNA: TGTGCCAGCAGCTTAGTTTACAGGAACACTGAAGCTTTCTTT. It yields the protein CASSLVYRNTEAFF.

The rearrangement links TRBV29-1 to TRBJ2-1; D is unresolved. Germline CDR1 is SQVTM and CDR2 is ANQGSEA. The CDR3 is made up of 12 amino acids. V gave up 0 bases and J gave up 4 bases, with 4 bases separating them. CDR3 sequence (DNA): TGCAGCGTTGAAGATAAGTACAATGAGCAGTTCTTC. Translation: CSVEDKYNEQFF.

This rearrangement joins TRBV6-1 to TRBJ2-7; TRBD1 or TRBD2 may be the D gene (5 bases each). Trimming removed 7 bases at V and 0 bases at J, with 10 bases between. Germline V gene lookup returns CDR1 MNHNS and CDR2 SASEGT. This CDR3 is 13 amino acids long. CDR3 residues: CASTEGNSYEQYF. CDR3 coding DNA: TGTGCCAGCACAGAGGGGAACTCCTACGAGCAGTACTTC.

This chain connects TRBV5-1 to TRBJ2-3, with 10 bases lining up with TRBD1. V was clipped by 0 bases and J by 5 bases; unmatched bases: 9. This CDR3 comprises 17 residues. Germline values: CDR1 SGHRS, CDR2 YFSETQ. This chain's CDR3 is CASSLAGQGPAVDTQYF. The DNA of the CDR3 is TGCGCCAGCAGCTTGGCGGGACAGGGGCCTGCGGTAGATACGCAGTATTTT.

This chain connects TRBV9 to TRBJ2-3; the D gene is possibly TRBD2 (6 bases). Trimming took 5 bases from V and 0 from J, leaving 7 bases between them. This CDR3 is 13 amino acids long. The germline V gene encodes CDR1 SGDLS and CDR2 YYNGEE. CDR3 sequence reads: CASRGLSTDTQYF. The CDR3 coding sequence is TGTGCCAGCAGGGGACTTAGCACAGATACGCAGTATTTT. Drawing the rest from reference TRBV9 and TRBJ2-3, the complete variable domain is DSGVTQTPKHLITATGQRVTLRCSPRSGDLSVYWYQQSLDQGLQFLIQYYNGEERAKGNILERFSAQQFPDLHSELNLSSLELGDSALYFCASRGLSTDTQYFGPGTRLTVL.

The chain carries TRBV2 and TRBJ2-1; 7 nucleotides align to TRBD2. CDR1 is SNHLY, CDR2 FYNNEI, per germline. The CDR3 loop spans 13 amino acids. After removal of 4 bases from V and 15 bases from J, the junction contained 12 bases not matched to a gene. This CDR3 reads CASSGGGLFVSFF. CDR3 DNA sequence: TGTGCCAGCAGTGGGGGGGGGTTATTCGTGTCGTTCTTC.

The V gene is TRBV5-1, the J gene TRBJ1-1; D is ambiguous. Germline values: CDR1 SGHRS, CDR2 YFSETQ. This CDR3 region has 13 residues. V lost 5 bases and J 1 base, leaving 9 bases between the germline ends. CDR3 residues: CASRPGPNTEAFF. The CDR3 bases are TGCGCCAGCAGGCCCGGACCGAACACTGAAGCTTTCTTT.

The genes are TRBV5-6 and TRBJ1-1; D is unresolved. CDR1 SGHDT and CDR2 YYEEEE come from the germline V gene. The CDR3 has 15 amino acids. Trimming took 0 bases from V and 6 from J, leaving 15 bases between them. CDR3 protein: CASSLVFSGKAEAFF. The CDR3 DNA sequence: TGTGCCAGCAGCTTGGTATTTTCGGGGAAGGCTGAAGCTTTCTTT.

This chain joins TRBV5-1 and TRBJ1-1; D ambiguous. Trimming stripped 1 base from V and 1 base from J, with 8 bases between. Germline lookup yields CDR1 SGHRS and CDR2 YFSETQ. CDR3 length equals 14 residues. The CDR3 loop is CASSLRHPNTEAFF. The CDR3 nucleotides read TGCGCCAGCAGCTTGAGGCATCCGAACACTGAAGCTTTCTTT.

As to this clone: Other DNA sequences in this specimen translate into the identical CDR3. V gene TRBV6-5 combines with J gene TRBJ1-1; no reliable D call. The V end was cut by 0 bases, the J end by 1 base, with 6 bases between. CDR1 is MNHEY, CDR2 SVGAGI, per germline. The CDR3 covers 14 residues. The CDR3 sequence is CASSYSRGNTEAFF. The CDR3 nucleotides are TGTGCCAGCAGTTACTCGCGGGGGAACACTGAAGCTTTCTTT.

V gene TRBV9 combines with J gene TRBJ1-5, with D perhaps matching TRBD1 (6 bases). This CDR3 is 14 amino acids long. Germline CDR1 reads SGDLS; CDR2 reads YYNGEE. The V end was cut by 3 bases, the J end by 7 bases, with 14 bases between. The chain's CDR3 is CASSATQGGQPQHF. DNA of the CDR3: TGTGCCAGCAGCGCCACACAGGGTGGACAGCCCCAGCATTTT.